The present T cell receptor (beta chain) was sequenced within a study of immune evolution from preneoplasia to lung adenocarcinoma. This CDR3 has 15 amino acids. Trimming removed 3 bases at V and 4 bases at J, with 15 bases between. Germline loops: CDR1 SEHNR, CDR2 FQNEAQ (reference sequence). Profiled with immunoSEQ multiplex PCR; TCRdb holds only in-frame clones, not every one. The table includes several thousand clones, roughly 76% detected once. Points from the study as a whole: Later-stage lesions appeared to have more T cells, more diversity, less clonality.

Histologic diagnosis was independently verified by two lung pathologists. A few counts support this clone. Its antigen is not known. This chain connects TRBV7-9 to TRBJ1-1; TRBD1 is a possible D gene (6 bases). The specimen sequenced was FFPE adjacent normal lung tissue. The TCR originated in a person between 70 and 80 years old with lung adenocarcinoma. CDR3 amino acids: CASSFGDRGGTEAFF. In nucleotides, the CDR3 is TGTGCCAGCAGCTTTGGGGACCGAGGGGGCACTGAAGCTTTCTTT. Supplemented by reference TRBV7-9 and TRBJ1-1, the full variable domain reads DTGVSQNPRHKITKRGQNVTFRCDPISEHNRLYWYRQTLGQGPEFLTYFQNEAQLEKSRLLSDRFSAERPKGSFSTLEIQRTEQGDSAMYLCASSFGDRGGTEAFFGQGTRLTVV.